The TCR beta chain described here comes from a study of Ad26.COV2.S vaccination and SARS-CoV-2 variants (dated by TCRdb to 2020 to 2023). Background on the whole study: Donors in the vaccine arm were drawn from COV1001, a multicentre, randomized, double-blind, placebo-controlled phase I-IIa trial testing Ad26.COV2.S in healthy adults. Trial participants were randomized into five groups of five: low-dose or high-dose Ad26.COV2.S given once or twice, or placebo on both occasions. A total of some 30 samples were included in the TCR-sequenced set, comprising some 20 Ad26.COV2.S vaccine recipients, 5 placebo recipients and 8 SARS-CoV-2 convalescent individuals. Sequencing of the TCRbeta repertoire served to evaluate the specificity and breadth of SARS-CoV-2-reactive T cell receptors following Ad26.COV2.S vaccination. Investigators did not know the trial group allocation while performing experiments and assessing outcomes. Dosing of Ad26.COV2.S was intramuscular, at either 5x10^10 or 1x10^11 viral particles, delivered as one shot or as two shots spaced 56 days apart.

Read against the paper, the sample's treatment or condition label means: around 19 received Ad26.COV2.S at low or high dose, single or two shots; 5 received placebo; per-sample allocation not given. Repertoires of vaccine and placebo recipients were sequenced from samples taken on day 63 after the first injection. Cohort 1b enrolled 25 adults aged 18-55 years at a single site in Boston, USA, between 29 July and 7 August 2020. Ad26.COV2.S was a replication-incompetent adenovirus type 26 vector that expressed a prefusion-stabilized SARS-CoV-2 spike protein derived from the original Wuhan strain. The study at large found these results: Comparable non-spike TCR breadth was observed between vaccine and placebo recipients, consistent with only spike being contained in the vaccine. The study lacked the statistical power to compare responses across vaccine doses or regimens. Higher spike-specific TCR breadth was observed in Ad26.COV2.S recipients than in placebo recipients (P = 0.0014). The authors noted that total T cell responses may have been underestimated by the TCR breadth and depth analyses. After vaccination, spike-specific CD8+ and CD4+ T cell responses were reported to show substantial breadth.

The CDR3 holds 19 amino acids from the cysteine to the phenylalanine. Of all the DNA, just the CDR3 is kept, 57 bases in frame from base 1. The immunoSEQ Assay was the method used to sequence TCRbeta CDR3 regions. After extraction, genomic DNA underwent amplification by bias-controlled multiplex PCR, followed by high-throughput sequencing. Per the authors' processing: To quantify the absolute abundance of every unique TCRbeta CDR3 region, sequences were collapsed and filtered. Usable DNA was measured by amplifying reference genes present in all nucleated cells, and TCRbeta template counts were normalized to that usable DNA to estimate T cell fraction. Repertoire TCRs were annotated as SARS-CoV-2-specific by exact matching of V gene, CDR3 amino acid sequence and J gene to a known reactive TCR set. The reference SARS-CoV-2 TCR set came from MIRA and was filtered for enrichment in COVID-19-positive ImmuneCODE repertoires, removing public or cross-reactive TCRs. Using the MIRA antigens, annotated TCRs were further analysed by specific ORF or by position within an ORF. Depth was the summed frequency of annotated unique rearrangements, while breadth was defined as annotated unique rearrangements over total unique productive rearrangements. Two-sided Wilcoxon rank-sum tests were applied when comparing TCR breadth between groups. TCRdb holds this immuneACCESS table with in-frame rearrangements only. Some clones are missing; in checked studies, unresolved V genes explain under half, and the rest has no known cause. V, J and clone size were drawn from that table, and D and trimming were deduced from the DNA. The sample includes over 300,000 clones, with about 83% observed a single time. About 7.1% of the sample is in the top ten clones.

About this clone: Its cognate antigen has yet to be identified. No base quality information exists; no much larger clone differs at one position.

Material: peripheral blood, obtained in a trial of Ad26.COV2.S vaccine versus placebo. The chain is made from TRBV7-5 and TRBJ2-3; the table calls TRBD2, which could not be checked here. TRBV7-5 is classified as a pseudogene. The source is a person aged 18-65 years who received the Ad26.COV2.S COVID-19 vaccine or a placebo. Read as DNA, the sequence is TGTGCCAGAAGCTTAGGGGCTAGCGGGGGGGAGGCCAGCACAGATACGCAGTATTTT. It is translated as CARSLGASGGEASTDTQYF.